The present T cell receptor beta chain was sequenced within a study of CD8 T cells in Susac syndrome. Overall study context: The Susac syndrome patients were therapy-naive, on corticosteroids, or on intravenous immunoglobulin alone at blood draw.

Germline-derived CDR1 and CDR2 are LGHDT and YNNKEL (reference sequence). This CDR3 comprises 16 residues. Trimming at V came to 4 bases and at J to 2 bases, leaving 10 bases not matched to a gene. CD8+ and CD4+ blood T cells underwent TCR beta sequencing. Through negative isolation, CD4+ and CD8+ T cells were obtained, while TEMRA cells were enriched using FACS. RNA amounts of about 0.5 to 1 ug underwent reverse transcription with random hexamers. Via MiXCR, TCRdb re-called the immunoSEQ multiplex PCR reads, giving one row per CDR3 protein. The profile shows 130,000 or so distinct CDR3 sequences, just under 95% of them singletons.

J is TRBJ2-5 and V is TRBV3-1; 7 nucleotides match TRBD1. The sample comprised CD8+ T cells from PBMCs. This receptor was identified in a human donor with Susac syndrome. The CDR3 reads CASSPQDGQVQETQYF. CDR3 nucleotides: TGTGCCAGCAGCCCACAGGACGGACAGGTTCAAGAGACCCAGTACTTC.